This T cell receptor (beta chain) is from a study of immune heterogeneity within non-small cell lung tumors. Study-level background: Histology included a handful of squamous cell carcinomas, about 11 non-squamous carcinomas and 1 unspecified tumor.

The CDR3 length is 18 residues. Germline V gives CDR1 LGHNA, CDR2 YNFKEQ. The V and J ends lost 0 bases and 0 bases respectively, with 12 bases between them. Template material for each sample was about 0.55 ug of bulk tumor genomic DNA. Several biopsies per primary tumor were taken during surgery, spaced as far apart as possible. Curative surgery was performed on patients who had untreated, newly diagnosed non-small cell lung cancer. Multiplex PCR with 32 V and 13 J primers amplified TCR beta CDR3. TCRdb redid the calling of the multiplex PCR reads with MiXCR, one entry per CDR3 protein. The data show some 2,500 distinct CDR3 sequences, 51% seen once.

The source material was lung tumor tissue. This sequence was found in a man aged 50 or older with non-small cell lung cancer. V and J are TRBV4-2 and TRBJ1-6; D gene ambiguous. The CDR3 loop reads CASSQDLAGDSYNSPLHF. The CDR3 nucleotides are TGTGCCAGCAGCCAAGATTTAGCCGGGGACTCCTATAATTCACCCCTCCACTTT.